These T cell receptor beta chains were read from a single sample in a study of technical replicates of blood from several donors. Sequencing used immunoSEQ multiplex PCR; TCRdb keeps in-frame clones, though not all of them. Of roughly 90,000 clones in the sample, just under 95% were seen once. Input material: T cells isolated from PBMCs. All receptors derive from a human donor in good health. Both conserved end residues are trimmed from each CDR3.

v_gene: TRBV5-4; j_gene: TRBJ1-2; CDR3aa: ASSLADRAYGYT
v_gene: TRBV7-9; j_gene: TRBJ2-7; CDR3aa: ASSLDRGSYEQY
v_gene: TRBV4-2; j_gene: TRBJ2-1; CDR3aa: ASSQATSGTVSSYNEQF
v_gene: TRBV4-1; j_gene: TRBJ1-2; CDR3aa: ASSQAPVGRGFRGYT
v_gene: TRBV9; j_gene: TRBJ1-2; CDR3aa: ASKSGQGYT
v_gene: TRBV10-3; j_gene: TRBJ2-3; CDR3aa: AISEWKFTGQGVTDTQY
v_gene: TRBV11-3; j_gene: TRBJ1-1; CDR3aa: ASSSTAGEGDTEAF
v_gene: TRBV5-4; j_gene: TRBJ1-5; CDR3aa: ASSIDRDGSQH
v_gene: TRBV7-6; j_gene: TRBJ2-3; CDR3aa: ASRPGLEPTDTQY
v_gene: TRBV11-2; j_gene: TRBJ1-1; CDR3aa: ASSLGTGEAF
v_gene: TRBV6-5; j_gene: TRBJ2-7; CDR3aa: ASSSLAGGSYEQY
v_gene: TRBV28; j_gene: TRBJ1-1; CDR3aa: ATLAGNTEAF
v_gene: TRBV12-5; j_gene: TRBJ2-5; CDR3aa: ASGFGSPGRETQY
v_gene: TRBV5-1; j_gene: TRBJ2-5; CDR3aa: ASSFVPGQGGTSWKETQY
v_gene: TRBV29-1; j_gene: TRBJ1-2; CDR3aa: SVPRGFTNYGYT
v_gene: TRBV7-9; j_gene: TRBJ2-2; CDR3aa: ASILGQNTGELF
v_gene: TRBV19; j_gene: TRBJ2-5; CDR3aa: ASSPRGAGETQY
v_gene: TRBV7-7; j_gene: TRBJ2-1; CDR3aa: AFDRTKRTEDFSSYNEQF
v_gene: TRBV15; j_gene: TRBJ2-3; CDR3aa: ATSSRAGGTDTQY
v_gene: TRBV4-2; j_gene: TRBJ2-1; CDR3aa: ASSSQGGTSGYNEQF
v_gene: TRBV6-5; j_gene: TRBJ2-3; CDR3aa: ASSLTVTDTQY
v_gene: TRBV13; j_gene: TRBJ1-5; CDR3aa: ASRERSRGNQPQH
v_gene: TRBV11-3; j_gene: TRBJ2-7; CDR3aa: ASSSLTGSDEQY
v_gene: TRBV7-9; j_gene: TRBJ2-7; CDR3aa: ASSPRVIGYEQY
v_gene: TRBV9; j_gene: TRBJ2-2; CDR3aa: ASSVQGLPANTGELF
v_gene: TRBV10-1; j_gene: TRBJ2-3; CDR3aa: ASSRGLAEINREGADTQY
v_gene: TRBV5-1; j_gene: TRBJ2-7; CDR3aa: ASSLASGRYYEQY
v_gene: TRBV11-3; j_gene: TRBJ1-1; CDR3aa: ASSQGIDTEAF
v_gene: TRBV2; j_gene: TRBJ1-2; CDR3aa: ASSEFSGSKDGYT
v_gene: TRBV6-6; j_gene: TRBJ2-3; CDR3aa: ASQGETTDTQY
v_gene: TRBV14; j_gene: TRBJ2-1; CDR3aa: ASSPPDSGTFTSYNEQF
v_gene: TRBV15; j_gene: TRBJ1-5; CDR3aa: ATSRGISANQPQH
v_gene: TRBV6-1; j_gene: TRBJ1-2; CDR3aa: ASSEAEGRGYGYT
v_gene: TRBV6-4; j_gene: TRBJ1-6; CDR3aa: ASSAQGGGSPLH
v_gene: TRBV30; j_gene: TRBJ2-1; CDR3aa: AWSGISRGSSYNEQF
v_gene: TRBV5-1; j_gene: TRBJ2-3; CDR3aa: ASLVKGLAGSRADTQY